This is a list of T cell receptor beta chains from one sample in a study of response to subunit inactivated influenza vaccine. TCRdb re-analysed the RT-PCR reads in MiXCR, keeping a single row per CDR3 protein. Of 650,000 to 850,000 distinct CDR3 sequences in the sample, approximately 15% are singletons; the top ten hold less than 7%. The specimen comprised PBMCs from blood, sampled approximately 15 days before vaccination. The receptors stem from a man in his fifties who received an inactivated influenza vaccine. CDR3s include the opening cysteine and the closing phenylalanine or tryptophan. D genes are given only for firm matches. The size field is filled for only some rows; it gives once, few, many or a size class.

cdr3_nt cdr3_aa v_call clone_size j_call d_call
TGTGCCAGCAGCTTAAACCCTGAGTCGGGTAATGAGCAGATCTTC CASSLNPESGNEQIF TRBV7-3 NA TRBJ2-1 NA
TGCGCCAGCAGCGGGGGGATGAACGCTAATGAAAAACTGTTTTTT CASSGGMNANEKLFF TRBV5-1 few TRBJ1-4 NA
TGTGCCAGCAGCTCCTCCCTTGCGCGTAAAGAGACCCAGTACTTC CASSSSLARKETQYF TRBV12-3/TRBV12-4 many TRBJ2-5 NA
TGTGCCAGCAGCGGACAGGCATCGGCAAGGCAGCCCCAGCATTTT CASSGQASARQPQHF TRBV27 few TRBJ1-5 TRBD1
TGCACCAGCAGCCGCACAGGGACTAGCGGGGGCAATGAGCAGTTCTTC CTSSRTGTSGGNEQFF TRBV4-3 few TRBJ2-1 TRBD2
TGTGCCATCGGAACTAGCGGGAGGGCTGAGCAGTTCTTC CAIGTSGRAEQFF TRBV10-3 few TRBJ2-1 TRBD2
TGTGCCAGCAGACCGGCGCATGGAGACTCCTACGAGCAGTACTTC CASRPAHGDSYEQYF TRBV7-2 few TRBJ2-7 NA
TGTGCCAGCAGCCCTGTGGAGCGGGGCCCCTACGAGCAGTACTTC CASSPVERGPYEQYF TRBV28 NA TRBJ2-7 TRBD2
TGTGCCAGCAGCTTACCACTCCCTAGCGGGGGCTCCTACGAGCAGTACTTC CASSLPLPSGGSYEQYF TRBV7-9 many TRBJ2-7 TRBD2
TGTGCCATCATTCTTTCAGTTTACAATGAGCAGTTCTTC CAIILSVYNEQFF TRBV10-3 NA TRBJ2-1 NA
TGCAGTGCTAGATTAGCGGGCCCAGATACGCAGTATTTT CSARLAGPDTQYF TRBV20-1 few TRBJ2-3 TRBD2
TGTGCCAGCAGTTTGGTGGGGGTGTCCCGAGGAGAGACCCAGTACTTC CASSLVGVSRGETQYF TRBV6-5 NA TRBJ2-5 NA
TGCAGTGTCGAGGGTGGGAATCAGCCCCAGCATTTT CSVEGGNQPQHF TRBV20-1 NA TRBJ1-5 NA
TGTGCCAGCAGCTTAGTGGCCGGGGCGGCTACGCAGTATTTT CASSLVAGAATQYF TRBV7-9 once TRBJ2-3 NA
TGTGCCAGCAGTGAAAGAGGCAATCAGCCCCAGCATTTT CASSERGNQPQHF TRBV2 many TRBJ1-5 NA
TGTGCCAGCAGTAATGCCTTAGGACAGGGATCCAATGAGCAGTTCTTC CASSNALGQGSNEQFF TRBV28 few TRBJ2-1 TRBD1
TGTGCCAGCAGCCCCAAATTAGGGGATACGCAGTATTTT CASSPKLGDTQYF TRBV7-3 NA TRBJ2-3 NA
TGTGCCAGCAGGTTAGACTCTTTCTCCTACAATGAGCAGTTCTTC CASRLDSFSYNEQFF TRBV7-2 few TRBJ2-1 NA
TGTGCCAGCAGGCCCCTGGGACACGATAGCAATCAGCCCCAGCATTTT CASRPLGHDSNQPQHF TRBV6-2/TRBV6-3 NA TRBJ1-5 NA
TGTGCCACCAGTCCGAAGGGAGATACGCAGTATTTT CATSPKGDTQYF TRBV24-1 few TRBJ2-3 NA
TGCGCCAGCAGCTTGAAACTAGCGGTGAACAATGAGCAGTTCTTC CASSLKLAVNNEQFF TRBV5-1 many TRBJ2-1 TRBD2
TGTGCCAGCAGTGAAAGACACCTTAGCTCCTACAATGAGCAGTTCTTC CASSERHLSSYNEQFF TRBV2 few TRBJ2-1 NA
TGTGCCAGCAGCCTCGGACAGGCTAATGGCTACACCTTC CASSLGQANGYTF TRBV7-9 NA TRBJ1-2 TRBD1
TGTGCCAGCAGCTTGAGAGGTGGGGCCAACGTCCTGACTTTC CASSLRGGANVLTF TRBV5-6 NA TRBJ2-6 NA
TGCGCCAGCAAGGTTCTTGCGGGAGGGTTAGATACGCAGTATTTT CASKVLAGGLDTQYF TRBV5-1 NA TRBJ2-3 TRBD2
TGTGCCAGCAGCGCCGGGGCTTACCAAGAGACCCAGTACTTC CASSAGAYQETQYF TRBV6-1 few TRBJ2-5 NA
TGTGCCAGCAGGTCGGACAGGGAGAACTCCTACAATGAGCAGTTCTTC CASRSDRENSYNEQFF TRBV6-2/TRBV6-3 NA TRBJ2-1 TRBD1
TGTGCCAGCAGTTACTCTATACGGAAATCTAATGAAAAACTGTTTTTT CASSYSIRKSNEKLFF TRBV6-5 NA TRBJ1-4 NA
TGTGCCAGCAGCCGCATGTCATCGGGATGGTTCTACGAGCAGTACTTC CASSRMSSGWFYEQYF TRBV6-1 few TRBJ2-7 NA
TGCAGTGCTACTTCAGGGGATCAGCCCCAGCATTTT CSATSGDQPQHF TRBV20-1 many TRBJ1-5 NA
TGCAGTGCTAGGGGGACTAGCGGATCCTACGAGCAGTACTTC CSARGTSGSYEQYF TRBV20-1 many TRBJ2-7 TRBD2
TGTGCCATCAGTGAGTCGGTCCTTGCCCCTTACGAGCAGTACTTC CAISESVLAPYEQYF TRBV10-3 NA TRBJ2-7 NA
TGTGCCAGCAGTGAGTGGGACAGGGGCTACAATGAGCAGTTCTTC CASSEWDRGYNEQFF TRBV2 few TRBJ2-1 TRBD1
TGTGCCAGCAGCTTAATTGGCGGGTTAGCGAACACCGGGGAGCTGTTTTTT CASSLIGGLANTGELFF TRBV7-3 few TRBJ2-2 NA
TGTGCCAGCAGCCGTGGCGAGGGTTTGCCCCAGTACTTC CASSRGEGLPQYF TRBV27 NA TRBJ2-5 NA
TGTGCCAGCAGCCACCCCGTGCTAGGGGACAGGGTCTTTCGTAGCACAGATACGCAGTATTTT CASSHPVLGDRVFRSTDTQYF TRBV11-2 NA TRBJ2-3 TRBD1
TGCAGTGCTACGCTCAGGGTGCAGGGAAACATTCAGTACTTC CSATLRVQGNIQYF TRBV20-1 NA TRBJ2-4 NA
TGCGCCAGCAGCCCTACCGGGACTCCAATACACTATGGCTACACCTTC CASSPTGTPIHYGYTF TRBV5-1 many TRBJ1-2 NA
TGCGCCAGCAGCCAAGATCCAAGATTCCTTGGAAACACCATATATTTT CASSQDPRFLGNTIYF TRBV4-3 NA TRBJ1-3 NA
TGTGCCAGCTCACCACCGATTGACAGGGGTGGAACCTATGGCTACACCTTC CASSPPIDRGGTYGYTF TRBV18 NA TRBJ1-2 TRBD1
TGTGCCAGCAGCCGTGACAGGGGTGGGTACAATGAGCAGTTCTTC CASSRDRGGYNEQFF TRBV12-3/TRBV12-4 NA TRBJ2-1 TRBD1
TGTGCCATCAGCAACGGATTAAAACCTTGGACTAGCGGGAGAGGCGACGAGCAGTACTTC CAISNGLKPWTSGRGDEQYF TRBV10-3 NA TRBJ2-7 TRBD2
TGTGCCAGCAGCTTGGTGGCGACAGGGACCCTCTACGAGCAGTACTTC CASSLVATGTLYEQYF TRBV5-5 many TRBJ2-7 TRBD1
TGTGCCGTGCACGCAGGCTGGAGCTCCTACGAGCAGTACTTC CAVHAGWSSYEQYF TRBV6-2/TRBV6-3 NA TRBJ2-7 NA
TGTGCCATCAGGACTACAGGGAACACTGAAGCTTTCTTT CAIRTTGNTEAFF TRBV10-3 few TRBJ1-1 NA
TGTGCCAGCAGTTTAGCAACCGGGACTCCTAGCACAGATACGCAGTATTTT CASSLATGTPSTDTQYF TRBV12-3/TRBV12-4 NA TRBJ2-3 NA
TGCGCCAGCAGCTTGGCCTCGGGCCCTCACTACCCACACACAGATACGCAGTATTTT CASSLASGPHYPHTDTQYF TRBV5-1 NA TRBJ2-3 NA
TGCGCCAGCAGCCAAGATCTGAAGGGAGGTGAAGCTTTCTTT CASSQDLKGGEAFF TRBV4-3 few TRBJ1-1 NA
TGTGCCAGCAGCGCCTTGGGTAGGACAGGGAACAATGAGCAGTTCTTC CASSALGRTGNNEQFF TRBV5-6 many TRBJ2-1 TRBD1